The present entry profiles one T cell receptor beta chain with its context. Its specific antigen is unknown. The sample holds no much larger clone one base away, and base qualities are not on file. This specimen belongs to a study of control samples from healthy donors and cancer patients (dated by TCRdb to 2018 to 2020). The CDR3 holds 11 amino acids from the cysteine to the phenylalanine. The sequence is cut down to CDR3 DNA, 33 bases in frame from base 1. The germline V gene (reference sequence) gives CDR1 as LGHDT and CDR2 as YNNKEL. At the junction V is shortened by 1 base and J by 5 bases, with 1 base in between. The library was produced with the immunoSEQ multiplex PCR assay. Drawn from immuneACCESS, this table holds only the in-frame rearrangements with V and J called that TCRdb kept. Clones are partly lost; checked studies trace under half to an unresolved V gene and leave the rest unexplained. Across this sample there are fewer than 110,000 clones, with approximately 90% seen only once. The top ten constitute 19% of the sample.

The sequence links TRBV3-1 (or the pseudogene TRBV3-2) to TRBJ2-3, with the D gene uncertain. The sequence was obtained from a man between 60 and 75 years old with lung cancer. The sample consisted of PBMCs. The CDR3 loop reads CASSQGDTQYF. The DNA reads as follows: TGTGCCAGCAGCCAAGGAGATACGCAGTATTTT.